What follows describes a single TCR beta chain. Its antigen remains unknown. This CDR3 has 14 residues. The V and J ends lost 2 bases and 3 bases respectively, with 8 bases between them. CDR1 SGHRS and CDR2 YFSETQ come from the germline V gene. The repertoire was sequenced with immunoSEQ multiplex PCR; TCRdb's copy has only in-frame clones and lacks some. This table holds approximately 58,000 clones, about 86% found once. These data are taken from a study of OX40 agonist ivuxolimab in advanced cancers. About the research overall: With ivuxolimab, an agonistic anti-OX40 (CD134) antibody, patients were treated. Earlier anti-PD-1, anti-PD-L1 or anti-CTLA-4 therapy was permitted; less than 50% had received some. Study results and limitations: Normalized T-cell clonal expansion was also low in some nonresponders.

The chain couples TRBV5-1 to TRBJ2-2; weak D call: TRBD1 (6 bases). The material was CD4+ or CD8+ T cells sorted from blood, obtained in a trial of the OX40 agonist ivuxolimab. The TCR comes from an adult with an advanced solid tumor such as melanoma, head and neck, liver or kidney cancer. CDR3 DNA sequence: TGCGCCAGCAGCTTTGACAGGTACACCGGGGAGCTGTTTTTT. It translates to CASSFDRYTGELFF.